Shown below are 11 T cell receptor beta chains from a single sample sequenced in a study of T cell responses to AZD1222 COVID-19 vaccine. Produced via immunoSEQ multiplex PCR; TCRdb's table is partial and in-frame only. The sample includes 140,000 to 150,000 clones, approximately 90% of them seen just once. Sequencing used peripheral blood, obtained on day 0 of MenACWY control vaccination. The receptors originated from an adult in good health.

The CDR3: CASSLNGLEQYF. Written as DNA, the CDR3 is TGTGCCAGCAGTTTAAACGGCCTCGAGCAGTACTTC. The chain recombines TRBV27 with TRBJ2-7; D gene unclear. Trimming left V 2 bases short and J 6 bases short, with 8 bases between. Germline-derived CDR1 and CDR2 are MNHEY and SMNVEV (reference sequence). This CDR3 is built from 12 residues.

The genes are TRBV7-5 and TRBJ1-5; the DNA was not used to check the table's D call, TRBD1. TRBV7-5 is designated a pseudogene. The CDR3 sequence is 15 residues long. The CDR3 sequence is CARSLGRTEHQPQHF. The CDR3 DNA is TGTGCCAGAAGCTTAGGAAGGACAGAGCATCAGCCCCAGCATTTT.

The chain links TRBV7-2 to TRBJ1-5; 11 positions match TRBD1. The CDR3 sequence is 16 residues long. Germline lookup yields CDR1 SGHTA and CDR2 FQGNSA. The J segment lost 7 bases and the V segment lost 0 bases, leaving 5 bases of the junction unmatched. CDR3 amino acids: CASSLALRTGGQPQHF. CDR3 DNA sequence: TGTGCCAGCAGCTTAGCGCTAAGGACAGGGGGCCAGCCCCAGCATTTT.

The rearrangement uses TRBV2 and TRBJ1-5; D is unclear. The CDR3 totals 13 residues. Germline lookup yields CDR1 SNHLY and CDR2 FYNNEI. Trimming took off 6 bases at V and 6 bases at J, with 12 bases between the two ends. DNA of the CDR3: TGTGCCAGCAGCGAATGGGTCAGTCAGCCCCAGCATTTT. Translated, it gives CASSEWVSQPQHF.

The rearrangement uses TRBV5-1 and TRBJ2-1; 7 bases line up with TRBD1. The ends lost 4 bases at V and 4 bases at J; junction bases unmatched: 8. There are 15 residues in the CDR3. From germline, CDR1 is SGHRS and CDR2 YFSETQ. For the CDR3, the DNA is TGCGCCAGCAGCCCAAAGGGACAGTGGTACAATGAGCAGTTCTTC. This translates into CASSPKGQWYNEQFF.

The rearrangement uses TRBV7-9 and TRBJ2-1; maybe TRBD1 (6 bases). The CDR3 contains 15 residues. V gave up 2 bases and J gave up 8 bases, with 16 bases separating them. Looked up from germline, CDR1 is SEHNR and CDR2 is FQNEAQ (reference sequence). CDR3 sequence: CASSLKSSTGDEQFF. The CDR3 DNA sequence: TGTGCCAGCAGCTTAAAGAGTTCGACAGGCGATGAGCAGTTCTTC.

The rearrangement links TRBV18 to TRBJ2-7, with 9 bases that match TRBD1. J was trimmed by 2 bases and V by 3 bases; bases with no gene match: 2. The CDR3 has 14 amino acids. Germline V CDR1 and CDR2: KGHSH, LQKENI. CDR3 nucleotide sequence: TGTGCCAGCTCACCGGACAGGGGCGCCTACGAGCAGTACTTC. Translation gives CASSPDRGAYEQYF. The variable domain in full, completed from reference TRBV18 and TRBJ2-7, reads NAGVMQNPRHLVRRRGQEARLRCSPMKGHSHVYWYRQLPEEGLKFMVYLQKENIIDESGMPKERFSAEFPKEGPSILRIQQVVRGDSAAYFCASSPDRGAYEQYFGPGTRLTVT.

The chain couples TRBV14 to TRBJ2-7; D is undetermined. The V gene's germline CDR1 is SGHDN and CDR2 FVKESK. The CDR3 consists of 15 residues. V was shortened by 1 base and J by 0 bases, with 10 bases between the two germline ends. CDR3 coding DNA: TGTGCCAGCAGCCAAGTGTTCGGCAGCTCCTACGAGCAGTACTTC. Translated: CASSQVFGSSYEQYF. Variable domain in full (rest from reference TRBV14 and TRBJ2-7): EAGVTQFPSHSVIEKGQTVTLRCDPISGHDNLYWYRRVMGKEIKFLLHFVKESKQDESGMPNNRFLAERTGGTYSTLKVQPAELEDSGVYFCASSQVFGSSYEQYFGPGTRLTVT.

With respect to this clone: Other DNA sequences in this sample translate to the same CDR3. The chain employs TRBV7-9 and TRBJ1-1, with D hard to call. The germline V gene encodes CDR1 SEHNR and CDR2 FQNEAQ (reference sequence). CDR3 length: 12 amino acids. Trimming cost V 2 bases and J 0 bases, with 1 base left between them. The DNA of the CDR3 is TGTGCCAGCAGCTTAATGAACACTGAAGCTTTCTTT. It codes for CASSLMNTEAFF. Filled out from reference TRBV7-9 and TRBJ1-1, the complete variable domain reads DTGVSQNPRHKITKRGQNVTFRCDPISEHNRLYWYRQTLGQGPEFLTYFQNEAQLEKSRLLSDRFSAERPKGSFSTLEIQRTEQGDSAMYLCASSLMNTEAFFGQGTRLTVV.

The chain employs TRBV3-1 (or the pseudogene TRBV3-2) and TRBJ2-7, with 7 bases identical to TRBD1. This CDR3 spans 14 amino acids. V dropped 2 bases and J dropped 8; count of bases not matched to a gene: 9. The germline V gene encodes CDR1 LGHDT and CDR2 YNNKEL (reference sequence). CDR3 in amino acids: CASSQSLDRDQQYF. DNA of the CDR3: TGTGCCAGCAGCCAATCCCTAGACAGGGACCAGCAGTACTTC.

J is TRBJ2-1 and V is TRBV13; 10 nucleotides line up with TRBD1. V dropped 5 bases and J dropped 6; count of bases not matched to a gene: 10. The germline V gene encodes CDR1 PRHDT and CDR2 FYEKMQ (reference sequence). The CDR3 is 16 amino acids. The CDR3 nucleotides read TGTGCCAGCAGCCGGATGGGGACAGGGGAGGTCAATGAGCAGTTCTTC. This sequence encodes CASSRMGTGEVNEQFF.